This T cell receptor beta chain was profiled in a study of identical twins (dated by TCRdb to the mid-2010s). About the investigation overall: To test whether fetal clonotypes persist, the study used deep sequencing on TCR alpha and beta repertoires from monozygotic twins, unrelated adults of various ages, and cord blood. To rule out contamination, replicate twin experiments were performed at different times with different library preparation protocols. Study-level results and caveats: Zero-insertion analyses could be partly confounded by invariant T cells such as MAIT and iNKT, though diverse VJ usage argued against such confounding for most clonotypes. Conclusions relied on cross-sectional statistical analysis, since the same donors could not be followed over many years. In monozygotic twins, out-of-frame TCR alpha sharing was systematically underestimated by recombination models, although the models agreed with sharing between unrelated individuals. Compared with coincidental sharing between unrelated individuals, out-of-frame TCR alpha sequences shared between twins had an excess of sequences with low generation probability. A weaker excess of twin sharing was found in beta out-of-frame sequences because the signal-to-noise ratio was lowered by fewer shared sequences. Fewer insertions were carried by abundant cord blood beta clonotypes, a similar but weaker trend appeared in young adult naive repertoires, and no such trend appeared in memory repertoires.

Worth noting for this clonotype: Its antigen specificity is not known. No per-base quality is available; no much larger clone lies one base away.

Preparation of the library involved 5' RACE. Sequencing relied on an Illumina HiSeq 2000. Template switching introduced a universal primer binding site; the final cDNA contained a unique molecular identifier, enabling accurate counting of TCR cDNA molecules. First-strand cDNA for TCR alpha and beta chains was synthesized from specific primers in the conserved constant-segment region. To control for contamination, every cDNA library was double barcoded, receiving both a SMART-Mk sample barcode and Illumina barcodes. TruSeq adapter sequences, together with Illumina sample barcodes, were added in two successive PCR steps. The TCR alpha and beta cDNA libraries were sequenced on the Illumina HiSeq platform using custom primers. The authors' analysis ran thus. Raw reads were processed with MiGEC to extract unique molecular identifiers, and MiXCR was used to determine CDR3 positions. Recombination models were inferred per individual with the repgenHMM and IGoR tools using an EM algorithm. Shared clonotypes were analyzed with the tcR package in R, and sharing was normalized by the product of cloneset sizes. To study raw recombination without the effects of thymic and clonal selection, out-of-frame nonproductive sequences were analyzed. In TCRdb, the public reads were trimmed at Q25 with fastp and aligned with MiXCR, with productive beta chains retained. Under each unique CDR3 protein, matching rows form one entry showing the most common genes and DNA. These V and J calls are TCRdb output, not the study's own analysis. The sample table shows about 480,000 distinct CDR3 sequences, and 12% to 15% are seen once. The ten largest clones add up to over 0.5% of the sample.

V trim: 0 bases; J trim: 6 bases; unmatched bases: 17. Taken from cysteine to phenylalanine, the CDR3 has 19 residues. The sequence is cut down to CDR3 DNA, 57 bases in frame from base 1. The germline V gene provides CDR1 SGHRS and CDR2 YFSETQ. Every donor in the study was a healthy Caucasian. Three pairs of female monozygotic twins, all aged roughly 18 to 30 years, were included in the twin cohort. CD4+ and CD8+ T cell populations were isolated with positive isolation kits from Invitrogen. These data also featured in a second study, about yellow fever vaccine responses in identical twins. The second investigation adds: The authors reported that the T cell response to vaccination in identical twins appeared partly convergent and partly personalized. In the study, vaccine-responding T cell clones were precisely tracked in identical twins.

Sequencing input: CD4+ T cells sorted from blood. Here the chain combines TRBV5-1 and TRBJ2-3, with 9 bases in between that match TRBD2. The origin of this receptor is a woman younger than 35 in good health. CDR3 loop: CASSLAWSMAGGGQDTQYF. In nucleotides, the sequence is TGCGCCAGCAGCTTGGCATGGTCTATGGCGGGGGGGGGCCAGGATACGCAGTATTTT.